This TCR beta chain was documented in a study of blood T cell repertoires in COVID-19. Method: immunoSEQ multiplex PCR; TCRdb's copy keeps in-frame clones and lacks some. The sample shows approximately 200,000 clones, approximately 84% of them seen only once. Trimming left V 5 bases short and J 6 bases short, with 16 bases between. The germline CDR1 and CDR2 sequences are MNHEY and SVGAGI. The CDR3 totals 14 residues. The TCR sequence derives from a man aged 50 or older with acute or convalescent COVID-19. The chain couples TRBV6-5 to TRBJ2-5, with a tentative D call TRBD1 (6 bases). Sequencing used peripheral blood. The CDR3 spells CASSLNRVPKTQYF. Written as DNA, the CDR3 is TGTGCCAGCAGTCTCAACAGGGTTCCAAAGACCCAGTACTTC.